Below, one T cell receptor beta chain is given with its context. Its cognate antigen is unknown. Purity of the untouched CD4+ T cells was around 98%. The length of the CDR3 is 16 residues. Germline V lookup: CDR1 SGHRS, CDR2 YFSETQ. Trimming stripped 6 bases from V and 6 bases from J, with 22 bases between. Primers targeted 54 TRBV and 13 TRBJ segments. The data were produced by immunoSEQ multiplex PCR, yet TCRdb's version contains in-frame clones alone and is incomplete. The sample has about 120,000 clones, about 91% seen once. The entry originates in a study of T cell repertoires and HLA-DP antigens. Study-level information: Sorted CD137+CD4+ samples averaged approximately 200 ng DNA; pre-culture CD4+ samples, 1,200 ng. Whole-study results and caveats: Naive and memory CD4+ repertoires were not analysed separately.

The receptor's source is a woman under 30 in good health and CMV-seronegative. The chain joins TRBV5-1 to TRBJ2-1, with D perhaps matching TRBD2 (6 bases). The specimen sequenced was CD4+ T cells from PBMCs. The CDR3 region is CASKAAWGHGGNEQFF. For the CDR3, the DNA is TGCGCCAGCAAGGCCGCTTGGGGCCACGGGGGCAATGAGCAGTTCTTC.